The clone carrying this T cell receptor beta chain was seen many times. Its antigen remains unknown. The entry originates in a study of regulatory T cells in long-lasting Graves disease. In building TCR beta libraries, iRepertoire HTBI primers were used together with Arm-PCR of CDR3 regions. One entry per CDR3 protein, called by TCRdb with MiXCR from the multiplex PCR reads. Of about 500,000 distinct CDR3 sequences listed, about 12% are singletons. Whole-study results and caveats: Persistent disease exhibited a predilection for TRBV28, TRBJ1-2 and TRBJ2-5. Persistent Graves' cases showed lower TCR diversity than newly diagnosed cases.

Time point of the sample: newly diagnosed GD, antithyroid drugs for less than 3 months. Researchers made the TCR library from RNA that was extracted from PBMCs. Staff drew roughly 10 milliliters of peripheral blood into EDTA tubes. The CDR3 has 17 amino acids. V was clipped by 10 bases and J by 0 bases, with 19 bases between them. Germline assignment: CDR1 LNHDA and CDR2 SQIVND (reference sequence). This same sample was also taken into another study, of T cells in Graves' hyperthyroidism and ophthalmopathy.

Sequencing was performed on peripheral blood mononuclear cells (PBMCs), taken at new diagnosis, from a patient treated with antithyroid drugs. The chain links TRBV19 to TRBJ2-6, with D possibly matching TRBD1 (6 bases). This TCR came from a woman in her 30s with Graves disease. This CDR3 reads CATKSPLTGSGANVLTF. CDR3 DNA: TGTGCCACCAAGTCCCCTCTGACAGGCTCTGGGGCCAACGTCCTGACTTTC.